These 19 T cell receptor beta chains share one sample of origin, sequenced in a study of follicular helper T cells after annual influenza vaccination. The protocol was immunoSEQ multiplex PCR, while the TCRdb copy is restricted to in-frame clones and leaves out a portion. The data hold over 2,000 clones, with less than 85% observed a single time. The time point was: 2015-2016 season, pre-vaccination. This specimen was CXCR5+ CD38+ circulating T follicular helper cells from blood, taken on the day of influenza vaccination. Subset defined: circulating Tfh, non-naive CD4+CXCR5+PD-1+ (ICOS+CD38+ or ICOS-CD38-). These receptors all stem from an adult who received the influenza vaccine.

J is TRBJ1-2 and V is TRBV6-6; D not resolved. CDR1 is MNHNY, CDR2 SVGAGI, per germline (reference sequence). Trimming took off 4 bases at V and 8 bases at J, with 11 bases between the two ends. This CDR3 comprises 12 residues. The CDR3, as DNA: TGTGCCAGCAGTTCAGACTCGGAAGGCTACACCTTC. Translation gives CASSSDSEGYTF.

The V gene is TRBV19, the J gene TRBJ2-3; D unresolved. V lost 3 bases, J lost 0 bases, and 10 bases lay in between. This CDR3 contains 15 residues. Germline lookup yields CDR1 LNHDA and CDR2 SQIVND (reference sequence). In DNA, the CDR3 is TGTGCCAGTAGTATCAACGTACCAAGCACAGATACGCAGTATTTT. Protein sequence: CASSINVPSTDTQYF. The full variable domain, its missing parts supplied by reference TRBV19 and TRBJ2-3, is DGGITQSPKYLFRKEGQNVTLSCEQNLNHDAMYWYRQDPGQGLRLIYYSQIVNDFQKGDIAEGYSVSREKKESFPLTVTSAQKNPTAFYLCASSINVPSTDTQYFGPGTRLTVL.

The J gene is TRBJ2-2, the V gene TRBV19; 12 bases align to TRBD2. Germline V gene lookup returns CDR1 LNHDA and CDR2 SQIVND (reference sequence). This CDR3 comprises 15 residues. V was clipped by 6 bases and J by 6 bases; unmatched bases: 5. CDR3 sequence (DNA): TGTGCCAGTAGAAGGACTAGCGGGGCCCCCGGGGAGCTGTTTTTT. It yields the protein CASRRTSGAPGELFF.

Points on this clone: The conserved closing phenylalanine or tryptophan is absent in this CDR3, likely reflecting a read error. The DNA is omitted, as the CDR3 cannot be located on it reliably, and the CDR3 follows TCRdb's listing. The chain joins TRBV10-3 to TRBJ1-2; the D call in the table, TRBD1, was not verified against the DNA. Germline V gene data show CDR1 as ENHRY and CDR2 as SYGVKD. From its first to its last residue, the CDR3 has 12 amino acids. This CDR3 is CAIRGEGGASLV.

The rearrangement links TRBV6-5 to TRBJ2-7; 9 bases map to TRBD2. Per the germline V gene, CDR1 is MNHEY and CDR2 is SVGAGI. Trimming cost V 6 bases and J 3 bases; bases outside gene matches: 9. There are 15 residues in the CDR3. CDR3 region: CASSSPSGTIYEQYF. CDR3 DNA sequence: TGTGCCAGCAGCTCACCTAGCGGGACTATCTACGAGCAGTACTTC.

This sequence joins TRBV30 and TRBJ1-2; D perhaps matches TRBD1 (5 bases). The CDR3 length is 14 residues. The germline V gene encodes CDR1 GTSNPN and CDR2 SVGIG (reference sequence). Deletions cut 1 base from V and 1 base from J, with 10 bases between. The CDR3 DNA reads TGTGCCTGGAGTGGGGGCGGATATAACTATGGCTACACCTTC. This gives the protein CAWSGGGYNYGYTF.

This clone was seen a few times. The J gene is TRBJ1-5, the V gene TRBV28; D unresolved. The CDR3 is 12 amino acids. Germline CDR1 is MDHEN and CDR2 is SYDVKM. The V end lost 3 bases, the J end lost 13 bases, and 13 bases lay between the germline ends. This CDR3 reads CASSLGQYDQHF. The CDR3 coding sequence is TGTGCCAGCAGTTTGGGTCAGTACGATCAGCATTTT.

Here the CDR3 reads CASKGTGGYEQYF. The CDR3 DNA sequence: TGTGCCAGCAAAGGGACAGGGGGCTACGAGCAGTACTTC. The chain links TRBV2 to TRBJ2-7; 11 bases align to TRBD1. Germline V lookup: CDR1 SNHLY, CDR2 FYNNEI. CDR3 size: 13 residues. J was trimmed by 3 bases and V by 7 bases; bases with no gene match: 2.

This clone ranks as large. This sample includes further DNA sequences coding for the same CDR3. J is TRBJ1-4 and V is TRBV18, with D perhaps matching TRBD1 (5 bases). Germline V gene sequence: CDR1 KGHSH, CDR2 LQKENI. The length of the CDR3 is 14 residues. The ends were cut back, 6 bases at V and 5 bases at J, with 13 bases in the middle. The CDR3 DNA reads TGTGCCAGCTCTAGAAGACAGCAGAATGAAAAACTGTTTTTT. The encoded protein is CASSRRQQNEKLFF.

The chain combines TRBV9 with TRBJ2-2, with 11 bases matching TRBD1. This CDR3 spans 18 amino acids. Germline loops: CDR1 SGDLS, CDR2 YYNGEE. The J segment lost 0 bases and the V segment lost 0 bases, leaving 4 bases of the junction unmatched. The CDR3, as DNA: TGTGCCAGCAGCGTAGGGCCGGGACAGGGGGCGAACACCGGGGAGCTGTTTTTT. It encodes CASSVGPGQGANTGELFF.

This clone was detected only a few times. The chain recombines TRBV5-6 with TRBJ1-3, with D tentatively TRBD1 (5 bases). This CDR3 is 15 amino acids long. V lost 4 bases and J 0 bases, leaving 11 bases between the germline ends. The germline V gene encodes CDR1 SGHDT and CDR2 YYEEEE. In DNA form, the CDR3 reads TGTGCCAGCAGCCTAACAGGACGCTCTGGAAACACCATATATTTT. Translation gives CASSLTGRSGNTIYF.

V usage is TRBV28 and J usage is TRBJ1-6; D not resolved. This CDR3 has 14 residues. The ends were cut back, 7 bases at V and 7 bases at J, with 14 bases in the middle. Germline V lookup: CDR1 MDHEN, CDR2 SYDVKM. The CDR3 DNA is TGTGCCAGCACCTCTGGGAGTAGAAATTCACCCCTCCACTTT. Protein sequence: CASTSGSRNSPLHF.

The gene calls are TRBV11-1 and TRBJ2-5, with D unresolved. V shed 1 base and J shed 3 bases, with 0 bases lying between them. The germline CDR1 and CDR2 sequences are SGHAT and FQDESV (reference sequence). This CDR3 is 11 amino acids long. The CDR3 region is CASSLEETQYF. The CDR3 DNA follows: TGTGCCAGCAGCTTAGAAGAGACCCAGTACTTC.

This clone was counted between two and nine times. The rearrangement joins TRBV10-3 to TRBJ1-2, with 10 bases identical to TRBD1. Germline CDR1 reads ENHRY; CDR2 reads SYGVKD. This CDR3 is 15 amino acids long. V gave up 0 bases and J gave up 6 bases; unmatched junction bases: 4. CDR3 DNA sequence: TGTGCCATCAGTGAGTCGGGACAGGGGAACAATGGCTACACCTTC. Translated, it gives CAISESGQGNNGYTF.

The rearrangement uses TRBV6-6 and TRBJ2-7; D possibly uses TRBD1 or TRBD2 (5 bases each). Germline V gene sequence: CDR1 MNHNY, CDR2 SVGAGI (reference sequence). Trimming removed 5 bases from V and 2 bases from J, with 13 bases in between. The CDR3 loop spans 14 amino acids. CDR3 DNA: TGTGCCAGCAGTAAGGGACCGATTCCCTACGAGCAGTACTTC. Amino acid sequence: CASSKGPIPYEQYF.

This sequence joins TRBV6-5 and TRBJ1-2; TRBD1 might be the D (6 bases). The V gene's germline CDR1 is MNHEY and CDR2 SVGAGI. The length of the CDR3 is 11 residues. Trimming left V 4 bases short and J 8 bases short, with 8 bases between. The CDR3 region is CASSSRGGYTF. The CDR3 nucleotides are TGTGCCAGCAGTTCGAGGGGGGGCTACACCTTC.

The chain uses TRBV19 and TRBJ2-7; the D gene is possibly TRBD2 (7 bases). The CDR3 length is 15 residues. Germline values: CDR1 LNHDA, CDR2 SQIVND (reference sequence). V shed 1 base and J shed 1 base, with 11 bases lying between them. CDR3 bases: TGTGCCAGTAGTATAGCGGGGGGCCTATCCTACGAGCAGTACTTC. This sequence encodes CASSIAGGLSYEQYF.

This chain connects TRBV19 to TRBJ1-1; TRBD1 is a possible D gene (5 bases). The V gene lost 5 bases and the J gene lost 0 bases, with 10 bases spanning the gap. This CDR3 is built from 14 residues. Germline V gene data show CDR1 as LNHDA and CDR2 as SQIVND (reference sequence). The CDR3 sequence is CASSPYRMNTEAFF. In DNA form, the CDR3 reads TGTGCCAGTAGTCCTTACAGGATGAACACTGAAGCTTTCTTT.

This clone came up a few times. This sequence joins TRBV2 and TRBJ1-2, with 10 bases aligning to TRBD1. The CDR3 contains 14 residues. Germline V gene data show CDR1 as SNHLY and CDR2 as FYNNEI. With V trimmed by 2 bases and J by 5 bases, 2 bases remained unmatched. The CDR3 loop is CASSEQGQGYGYTF. In DNA, the CDR3 is TGTGCCAGCAGTGAACAGGGACAGGGGTATGGCTACACCTTC.